This T cell receptor beta chain was found in a study of blood T cell repertoires in COVID-19. TCRdb's table, derived via immunoSEQ multiplex PCR, lists solely in-frame clones and lacks some. The sample contains 250,000 or so clones, about 85% of which appear only once. The germline V gene has CDR1 MDHEN and CDR2 SYDVKM. This CDR3 spans 14 amino acids. J lost 5 bases, V lost 8 bases, and 8 bases had no gene match. The chain recombines TRBV28 with TRBJ1-2; 10 nucleotides agree with TRBD1. Sequences were obtained from PBMCs or T cells enriched from blood (not recorded which). This TCR came from a woman in her fifties or sixties who had been exposed to COVID-19. The CDR3, as DNA: TGTGCCAGCCGGGACAGGGGAACGGGATATGGCTACACCTTC. Amino acid sequence: CASRDRGTGYGYTF.